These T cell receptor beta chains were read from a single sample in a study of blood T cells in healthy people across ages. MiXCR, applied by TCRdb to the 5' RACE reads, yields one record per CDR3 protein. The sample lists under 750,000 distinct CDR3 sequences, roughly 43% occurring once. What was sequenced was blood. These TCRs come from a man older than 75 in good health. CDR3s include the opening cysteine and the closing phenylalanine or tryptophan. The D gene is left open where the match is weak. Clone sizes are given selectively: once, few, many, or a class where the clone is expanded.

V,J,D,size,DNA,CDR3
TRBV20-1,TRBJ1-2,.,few,TGCAGTGCTTATTTTCCCATCTTCTATGGCTACACCTTC,CSAYFPIFYGYTF
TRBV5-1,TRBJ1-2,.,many,TGCGCCAGCAGCTTGCTCCAGGGAGCCAACTATGGCTACACCTTC,CASSLLQGANYGYTF
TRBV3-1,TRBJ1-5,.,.,TGTGCCAGCAGCCAAGGGGACCCCCGGGTGTGGCCCCAGCATTTT,CASSQGDPRVWPQHF
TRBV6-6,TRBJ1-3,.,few,TGTGCCAGCAGACCAGGGGAGGTGGGAAACACCATATATTTT,CASRPGEVGNTIYF
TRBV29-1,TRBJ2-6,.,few,TGCAGCGTTGAAGAGGTTACAGGCTCTGGGGCCAACGTCCTGACTTTC,CSVEEVTGSGANVLTF
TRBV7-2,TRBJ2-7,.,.,TGTGCCAGCAGCTTAGGCGGGACTCTAGCCTACGAGCAGTACTTC,CASSLGGTLAYEQYF
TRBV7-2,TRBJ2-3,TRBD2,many,TGTGCCAGCAGCCCCTGGACTAGCGACACAGATACGCAGTATTTT,CASSPWTSDTDTQYF
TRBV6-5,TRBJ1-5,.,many,TGTGCCAGCAGTTACACGGCGGGCGCGGTTCAGCCCCAGCATTTT,CASSYTAGAVQPQHF
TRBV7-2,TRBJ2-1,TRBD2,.,TGTGCCAGCAGCGATACTAGCGGGGGGTACAATGAGCAGTTCTTC,CASSDTSGGYNEQFF
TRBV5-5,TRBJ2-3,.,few,TGTGCCAGCAGCCAGGGCCCCACGGGTACGCAGTATTTT,CASSQGPTGTQYF
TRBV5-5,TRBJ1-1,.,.,TGTGCCAGCAGCTTGGTAGGATTTAACACTGAAGCTTTCTTT,CASSLVGFNTEAFF
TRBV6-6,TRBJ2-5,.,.,TGTGCCAGCAGCTTGAGTAGCGGCAACCTCCAAGAGACCCAGTACTTC,CASSLSSGNLQETQYF
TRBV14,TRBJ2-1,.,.,TGTGCCAGCAGCCACTGGATAGACAATGAGCAGTTCTTC,CASSHWIDNEQFF
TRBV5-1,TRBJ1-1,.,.,TGCGCCAGCAGCCCGAGGGACCAGAACACTGAAGCTTTCTTT,CASSPRDQNTEAFF
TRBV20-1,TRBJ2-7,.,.,TGCAGTGCCCCCCGACAGTGGAGCTCCTACGAGCAGTACTTC,CSAPRQWSSYEQYF
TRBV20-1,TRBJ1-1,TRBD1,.,TGCAGTGCGTACAGGGGTTCGGGCGGCGCTGAAGCTTTCTTT,CSAYRGSGGAEAFF
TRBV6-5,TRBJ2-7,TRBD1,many,TGTGCCAGCAGTTACTTCGACAGGGGCCCATCCTACAATGAGCAGTACTTC,CASSYFDRGPSYNEQYF
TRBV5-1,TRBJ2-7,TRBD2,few,TGCGCCAGCAGCAAGGGACTAGCGGGGGAGAACGAGCAGTACTTC,CASSKGLAGENEQYF
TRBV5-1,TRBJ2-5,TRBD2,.,TGCGCCAGCAGCTACCAACAGACTAGCCCCCAAGAGCCCCAGTACTTC,CASSYQQTSPQEPQYF
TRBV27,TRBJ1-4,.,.,TGTGCCAGCAGTTTTAAGGGCGTAGAAAAACTGTTTTTT,CASSFKGVEKLFF
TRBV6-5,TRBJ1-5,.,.,TGTGCCAGCAGTTACAGGCGCGAATCCGCCAATCAGCCCCAGCATTTT,CASSYRRESANQPQHF
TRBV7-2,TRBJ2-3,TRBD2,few,TGTGCCAGTAGCAAAACTAGCGGGGGGAGCACAGATACGCAGTATTTT,CASSKTSGGSTDTQYF
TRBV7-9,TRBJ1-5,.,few,TGTGCCAGCAGCTTAGGAGGGGGTCACAGCAATCAGCCCCAGCATTTT,CASSLGGGHSNQPQHF
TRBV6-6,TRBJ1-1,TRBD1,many,TGTGCCAGCAGTTACGGGACAGGCGCTATCACTGAAGCTTTCTTT,CASSYGTGAITEAFF
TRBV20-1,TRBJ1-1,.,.,TGCAGTGCTAGAGAACCCCAGGGAGTCGACACTGAAGCTTTCTTT,CSAREPQGVDTEAFF
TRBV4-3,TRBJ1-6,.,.,TGCGCCAGCAGCCAAGATAGCGGGGTAGGTTCACCCCTCCACTTT,CASSQDSGVGSPLHF
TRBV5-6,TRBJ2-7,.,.,TGTGCCAGCAAGGCCCTCCAACGTGCCTCCTACGAGCAGTACTTC,CASKALQRASYEQYF
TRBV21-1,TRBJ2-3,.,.,TGTACCAGCAGCAAAATTAATGAGGAGGCAGGAAGCACAGATACGCAGTATTTT,CTSSKINEEAGSTDTQYF
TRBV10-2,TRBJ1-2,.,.,TGCGCCAGCAGTGCGACGGGGAGCTATGGCTACACCTTC,CASSATGSYGYTF
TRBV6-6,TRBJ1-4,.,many,TGTGCCAGCAGTTACCCCTCAGGATCAACTAATGAAAAACTGTTTTTT,CASSYPSGSTNEKLFF
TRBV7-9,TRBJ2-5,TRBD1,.,TGTGCCAGCAGCCCCAGGACAGGGCCAGAGACCCAGTACTTC,CASSPRTGPETQYF
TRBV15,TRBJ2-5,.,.,TGTGCCACCAGCAGAGATGGGGGCTACCAAGAGACCCAGTACTTC,CATSRDGGYQETQYF
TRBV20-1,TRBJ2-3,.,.,TGCAGTGCTAGAGACCTAAACGTTAAGGCAGATACGCAGTATTTT,CSARDLNVKADTQYF
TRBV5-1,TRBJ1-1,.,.,TGCGCCAGCAGCCCGGGACCCGTTCAATGGAAGGAGGCTTTCTTT,CASSPGPVQWKEAFF
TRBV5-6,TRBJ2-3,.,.,TGTGCCAGCCGCCTCGCCGGACAGACGACAGATACGCAGTATTTT,CASRLAGQTTDTQYF
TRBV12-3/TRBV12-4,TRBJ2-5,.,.,TGTGCCAGCAGTTTAAAGCGGATACAAGAGACCCAGTACTTC,CASSLKRIQETQYF
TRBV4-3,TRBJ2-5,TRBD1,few,TGCGCCAGCAGCCGAACAGGGGACAGGGAAGAGACCCAGTACTTC,CASSRTGDREETQYF
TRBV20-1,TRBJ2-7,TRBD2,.,TGCAGTGCCCAAGCGGGAGCCTACGAGCAGTACTTC,CSAQAGAYEQYF
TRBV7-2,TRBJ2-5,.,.,TGTGCCAGCAGCTTTACTAGTTCGGCGGAGACCCAGTACTTC,CASSFTSSAETQYF
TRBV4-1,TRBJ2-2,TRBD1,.,TGCGCCAGCAGCCAAGGGACAGGGGGCTTCTCCGGGGAGCTGTTTTTT,CASSQGTGGFSGELFF
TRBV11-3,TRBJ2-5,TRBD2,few,TGTGCCAGCAGTAATAATCCGGGACTAGCCAGGGAGACCCAGTACTTC,CASSNNPGLARETQYF